Below are 14 T cell receptor beta chains sequenced from a single sample in a study of shared clonotypes between healthy human individuals. Naive CD8 cells lacked CD45RO and underwent positive selection for CCR7, leaving out terminally differentiated effector memory CD45RA+ cells. Method: immunoSEQ multiplex PCR; TCRdb's copy keeps in-frame clones and lacks some. The profile shows about 2,100,000 clones, more than 85% of them singletons. Sequencing was carried out using naive CD8+ T cells from PBMCs. The receptors were sampled from a man between 18 and 35 years old in good health. Some clones in this sample may be carry-over from other donors' samples.

This clone was observed once. V usage is TRBV11-2 and J usage is TRBJ2-7, with D unclear. The germline V gene encodes CDR1 SGHAT and CDR2 FQNNGV. The CDR3 sequence is 13 residues long. V lost 3 bases, J lost 5 bases, and 11 bases lay in between. The CDR3 DNA is TGTGCCAGCAGCTTTACCACGACCGACGAGCAGTACTTC. It specifies CASSFTTTDEQYF.

The chain links TRBV27 to TRBJ2-5, with D possibly TRBD2 on 6 matching bases. Germline lookup yields CDR1 MNHEY and CDR2 SMNVEV (reference sequence). The V gene lost 2 bases and the J gene lost 0 bases, with 10 bases spanning the gap. The CDR3 has 15 amino acids. The CDR3 is CASSLVREYQETQYF. For the CDR3, the DNA is TGTGCCAGCAGTTTAGTCCGGGAGTACCAAGAGACCCAGTACTTC.

This clone was recorded only once. The chain links TRBV27 to TRBJ1-1; D not resolved. Germline CDR1 reads MNHEY; CDR2 reads SMNVEV (reference sequence). This CDR3 is built from 17 residues. V was shortened by 5 bases and J by 3 bases, with 22 bases between the two germline ends. The chain's CDR3 is CASSRLPYAGKDTEAFF. CDR3 bases: TGTGCCAGCAGTCGACTGCCCTACGCGGGCAAGGACACTGAAGCTTTCTTT.

This clone was recorded only once. The chain employs TRBV10-3 and TRBJ2-7, with D tentatively TRBD1 (5 bases). Germline CDR1 and CDR2: ENHRY and SYGVKD. Trimming took 6 bases from V and 9 from J, leaving 12 bases between them. This CDR3 has 11 residues. CDR3 sequence (DNA): TGTGCCATCAGGTTAGGACATGGGCAGTACTTC. As protein: CAIRLGHGQYF.

The rearrangement joins TRBV7-9 to TRBJ2-1, with 7 positions matching TRBD1. The V gene end was trimmed by 5 bases and the J gene end by 7 bases; junction bases not matched to a gene: 8. This CDR3 region has 14 residues. Germline CDR1 reads SEHNR; CDR2 reads FQNEAQ (reference sequence). CDR3 DNA sequence: TGTGCCAGCAGCCCGGCGGACAGGCAGAATGAGCAGTTCTTC. It translates to CASSPADRQNEQFF.

This chain joins TRBV7-9 and TRBJ2-1; D is possibly TRBD2 (5 bases). Germline V gene lookup returns CDR1 SEHNR and CDR2 FQNEAQ (reference sequence). CDR3 length: 12 amino acids. V was trimmed by 6 bases and J by 8 bases, leaving 11 bases between them. Written as DNA, the CDR3 is TGTGCCAGCAGTCGGACGGAGGATGAGCAGTTCTTC. This sequence encodes CASSRTEDEQFF.

This clone was detected once. The chain employs TRBV7-9 and TRBJ2-1; maybe TRBD2 (6 bases). This CDR3 spans 16 amino acids. V was cut by 4 bases and J by 4 bases, with 17 bases left in between. The germline gives CDR1 SEHNR, CDR2 FQNEAQ (reference sequence). CDR3 sequence: CASSSTGGEGYNEQFF. The CDR3 DNA reads as TGTGCCAGCAGCTCCACCGGGGGAGAGGGATACAATGAGCAGTTCTTC.

The rearrangement links TRBV27 to TRBJ1-3; a possible D gene is TRBD1 (5 bases). Germline CDR1 reads MNHEY; CDR2 reads SMNVEV (reference sequence). The CDR3 is 16 residues long. Trimming left V 0 bases short and J 0 bases short, with 9 bases between. CDR3 DNA sequence: TGTGCCAGCAGTTTATCGGGGCGGAGCTCTGGAAACACCATATATTTT. Amino acids: CASSLSGRSSGNTIYF.

The chain has TRBV5-8 and TRBJ1-2, with 8 bases aligning to TRBD1. Trimming removed 3 bases from V and 6 bases from J; junction bases left unmatched: 13. In germline, CDR1 is SGHTS, CDR2 YDEGEE. The length of the CDR3 is 16 residues. This CDR3 reads CASSSRGTQGDHGYTF. The CDR3 nucleotides are TGTGCCAGCAGCTCCCGCGGGACACAGGGGGACCATGGCTACACCTTC.

The rearrangement joins TRBV28 to TRBJ2-1, with 10 bases lining up with TRBD1. Germline V CDR1 and CDR2: MDHEN, SYDVKM. Trimming took 5 bases from V and 4 from J; bases not matched to a gene: 5. The CDR3 runs 15 residues. CDR3 residues: CASSRDRGPYNEQFF. CDR3 nucleotide sequence: TGTGCCAGCAGTCGGGACAGGGGACCATACAATGAGCAGTTCTTC.

V is TRBV6-1 and J is TRBJ2-7; D remains unclear. V was clipped by 4 bases and J by 2 bases, with 9 bases between them. This CDR3 contains 13 residues. CDR1 is MNHNS, CDR2 SASEGT, per germline. The CDR3 loop reads CASSVPGTYEQYF. Here the CDR3 DNA reads TGTGCCAGCAGTGTTCCCGGAACCTACGAGCAGTACTTC.

This chain links TRBV28 with TRBJ2-1; 11 nucleotides match TRBD1. Looked up from germline, CDR1 is MDHEN and CDR2 is SYDVKM. This CDR3 spans 15 amino acids. Trimming removed 3 bases from V and 8 bases from J; junction bases left unmatched: 6. This CDR3 is CASSFPGQGAYEQFF. The CDR3 DNA sequence: TGTGCCAGCAGTTTCCCCGGACAGGGGGCATATGAGCAGTTCTTC.

The V and J genes are TRBV9 and TRBJ2-7, with 7 bases aligning to TRBD2. The CDR3 is 17 residues long. Per the germline V gene, CDR1 is SGDLS and CDR2 is YYNGEE. Trimming took 0 bases from V and 7 from J; bases not matched to a gene: 16. CDR3 amino acids: CASSVGASGSFGGEQYF. In DNA form, the CDR3 reads TGTGCCAGCAGCGTAGGCGCTAGCGGCTCCTTCGGGGGGGAGCAGTACTTC. Supplemented by reference TRBV9 and TRBJ2-7, the full variable domain reads DSGVTQTPKHLITATGQRVTLRCSPRSGDLSVYWYQQSLDQGLQFLIQYYNGEERAKGNILERFSAQQFPDLHSELNLSSLELGDSALYFCASSVGASGSFGGEQYFGPGTRLTVT.

CDR3 amino acids: CASSFRQGREKLFF. The CDR3 DNA sequence: TGTGCCAGCAGCTTCCGGCAGGGAAGGGAAAAACTGTTTTTT. The chain combines TRBV7-9 with TRBJ1-4; weak D call: TRBD1 (5 bases). Germline V lookup: CDR1 SEHNR, CDR2 FQNEAQ (reference sequence). CDR3 size: 14 residues. V gave up 3 bases and J gave up 8 bases, with 13 bases separating them.